This TCR beta chain was sequenced for a study of blood T cell repertoires in COVID-19. Study-wide background: Acute and convalescent COVID-19 samples came from the United States, Italy and Spain. Nucleic acid was either cDNA or gDNA, and it came from T cells, B-cell-depleted T cells, or PBMCs.

Original data processing: Quantification of nucleated cells was approximated via reference gene primer amplification. Sequenced by immunoSEQ multiplex PCR; TCRdb stores in-frame clones only, minus some. V and J calls and clone size are copied from that table; D and trimming were computed from the DNA. The sample lists tens of thousands of clones, roughly 74% occurring once. Germline V gives CDR1 WSHSY, CDR2 SAAADI. This CDR3 spans 14 amino acids. V lost 2 bases, J lost 7 bases, and 14 bases lay in between. This TCR came from a woman older than 75 with acute or convalescent COVID-19. The genes are TRBV10-2 and TRBJ2-5; perhaps TRBD2 as D (5 bases). Sequencing was carried out using peripheral blood. This CDR3 is CASSEMGGWGTQYF. As DNA, the CDR3 is TGCGCCAGCAGTGAGATGGGCGGGTGGGGGACCCAGTACTTC.